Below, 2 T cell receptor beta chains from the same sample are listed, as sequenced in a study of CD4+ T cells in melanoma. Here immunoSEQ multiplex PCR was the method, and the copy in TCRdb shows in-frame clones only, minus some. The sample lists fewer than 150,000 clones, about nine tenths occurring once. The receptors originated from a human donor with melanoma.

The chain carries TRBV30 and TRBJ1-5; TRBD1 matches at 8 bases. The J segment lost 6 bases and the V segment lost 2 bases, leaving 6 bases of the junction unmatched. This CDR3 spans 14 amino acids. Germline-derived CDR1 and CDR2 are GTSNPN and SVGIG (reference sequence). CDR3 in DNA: TGTGCCTGGAGTCAGACAGGGGCATTTCAGCCCCAGCATTTT. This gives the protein CAWSQTGAFQPQHF.

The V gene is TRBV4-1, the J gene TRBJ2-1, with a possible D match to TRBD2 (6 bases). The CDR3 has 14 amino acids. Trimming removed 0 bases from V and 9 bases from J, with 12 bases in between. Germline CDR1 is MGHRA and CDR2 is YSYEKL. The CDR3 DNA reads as TGCGCCAGCAGCCAAGAAGGCCGGGGGTCTGAGCAGTTCTTC. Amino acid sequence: CASSQEGRGSEQFF.